This TCR beta chain was captured by sequencing in a study of response to subunit inactivated influenza vaccine. TCRdb itself ran the RT-PCR reads through MiXCR, one entry per CDR3 protein. Here the sample spans hundreds of thousands of distinct CDR3 sequences, approximately 18% being singletons. In germline, CDR1 is SSHAT, CDR2 FNYEAQ (reference sequence). The CDR3 extends over 13 amino acids. Study results and caveats: Authors suggested that a seasonal influenza vaccination recruits few new T cells each time.

In regard to this clonotype: Its antigen is unidentified. Relative to the germline gene, one junction end is altered; a read error may explain this.

Sequencing used PBMCs from blood, obtained roughly 5 days after vaccination. The chain combines TRBV7-7 with TRBJ1-1, with unresolved D. This sequence originates from a man aged 50 to 59 who received an inactivated influenza vaccine. The CDR3 reads CASSPSMNTEAFF. For the CDR3, the DNA is TGTGCTAGCAGCCCCTCCATGAACACTGAAGCTTTCTTT.